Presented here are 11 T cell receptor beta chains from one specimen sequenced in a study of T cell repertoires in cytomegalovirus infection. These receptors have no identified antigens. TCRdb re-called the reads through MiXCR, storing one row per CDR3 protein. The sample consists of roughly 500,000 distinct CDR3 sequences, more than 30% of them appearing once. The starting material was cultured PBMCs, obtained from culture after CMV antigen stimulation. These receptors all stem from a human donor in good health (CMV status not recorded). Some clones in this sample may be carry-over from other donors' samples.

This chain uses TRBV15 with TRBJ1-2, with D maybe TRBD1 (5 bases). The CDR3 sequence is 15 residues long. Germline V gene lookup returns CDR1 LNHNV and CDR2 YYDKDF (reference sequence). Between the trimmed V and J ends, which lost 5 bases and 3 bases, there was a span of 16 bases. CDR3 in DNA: TGTGCCACCAGCCCCCGTTGGGGGGTCCACTATGGCTACACCTTC. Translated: CATSPRWGVHYGYTF.

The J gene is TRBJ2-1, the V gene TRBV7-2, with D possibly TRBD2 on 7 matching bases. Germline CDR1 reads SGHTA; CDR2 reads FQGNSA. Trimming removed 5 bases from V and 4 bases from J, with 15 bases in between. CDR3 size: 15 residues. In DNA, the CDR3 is TGTGCCAGCAGCGTAGGGGGAGCGGGATACAATGAGCAGTTCTTC. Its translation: CASSVGGAGYNEQFF.

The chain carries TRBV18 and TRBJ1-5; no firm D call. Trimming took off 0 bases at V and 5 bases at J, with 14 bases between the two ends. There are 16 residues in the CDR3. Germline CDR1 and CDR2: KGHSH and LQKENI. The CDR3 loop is CASSPPNSIGYQPQHF. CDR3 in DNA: TGTGCCAGCTCACCACCGAACAGCATCGGGTATCAGCCCCAGCATTTT.

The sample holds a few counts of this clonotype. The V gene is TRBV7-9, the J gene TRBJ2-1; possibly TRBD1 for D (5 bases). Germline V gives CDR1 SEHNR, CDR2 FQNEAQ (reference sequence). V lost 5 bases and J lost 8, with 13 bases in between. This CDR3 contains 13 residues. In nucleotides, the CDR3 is TGTGCCAGCAGCCCTAGGGGCTCCGATGAGCAGTTCTTC. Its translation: CASSPRGSDEQFF. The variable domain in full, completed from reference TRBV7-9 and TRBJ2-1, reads DTGVSQNPRHKITKRGQNVTFRCDPISEHNRLYWYRQTLGQGPEFLTYFQNEAQLEKSRLLSDRFSAERPKGSFSTLEIQRTEQGDSAMYLCASSPRGSDEQFFGPGTRLTVL.

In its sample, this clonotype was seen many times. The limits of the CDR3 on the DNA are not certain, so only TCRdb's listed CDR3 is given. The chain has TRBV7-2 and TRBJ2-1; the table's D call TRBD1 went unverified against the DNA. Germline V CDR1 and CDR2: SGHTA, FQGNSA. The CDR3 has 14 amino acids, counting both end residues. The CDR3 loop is CASSFGQGSHEQFF.

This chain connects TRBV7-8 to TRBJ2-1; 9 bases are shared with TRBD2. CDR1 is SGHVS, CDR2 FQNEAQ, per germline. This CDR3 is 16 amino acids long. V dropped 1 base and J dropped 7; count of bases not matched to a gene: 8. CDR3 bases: TGTGCCAGCAGCTTAGACCGGCTAGCGGGATTTAATGAGCAGTTCTTC. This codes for CASSLDRLAGFNEQFF.

For the CDR3, the DNA is TGTGCCAGCAGCTTAGGGGGGACCCCGTCGAAGACCCAGTACTTC. It translates to CASSLGGTPSKTQYF. The chain is built from TRBV7-8 and TRBJ2-5, with D perhaps being TRBD1 or TRBD2 (5 bases each). Looked up from germline, CDR1 is SGHVS and CDR2 is FQNEAQ. Trimming removed 1 base at V and 6 bases at J, with 15 bases between. CDR3 size: 15 residues.

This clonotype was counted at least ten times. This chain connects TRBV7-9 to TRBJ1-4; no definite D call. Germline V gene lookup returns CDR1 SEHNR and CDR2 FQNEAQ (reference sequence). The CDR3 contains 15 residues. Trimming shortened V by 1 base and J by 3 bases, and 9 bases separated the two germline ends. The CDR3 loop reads CASSLGTASNEKLFF. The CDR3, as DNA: TGTGCCAGCAGCTTAGGCACCGCGTCTAATGAAAAACTGTTTTTT.

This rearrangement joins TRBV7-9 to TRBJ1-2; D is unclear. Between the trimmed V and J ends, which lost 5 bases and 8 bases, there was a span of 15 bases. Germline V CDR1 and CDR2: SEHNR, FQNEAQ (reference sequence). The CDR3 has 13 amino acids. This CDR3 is CASSPRLIGGYTF. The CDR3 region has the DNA TGTGCCAGCAGCCCGCGACTGATAGGAGGCTACACCTTC.

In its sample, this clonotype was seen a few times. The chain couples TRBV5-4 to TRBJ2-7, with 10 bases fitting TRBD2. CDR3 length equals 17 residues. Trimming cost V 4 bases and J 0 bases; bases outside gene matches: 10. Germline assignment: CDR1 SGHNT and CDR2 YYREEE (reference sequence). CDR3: CASSQKKAGGSSYEQYF. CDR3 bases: TGTGCCAGCAGCCAGAAGAAAGCGGGAGGGAGCTCCTACGAGCAGTACTTC.

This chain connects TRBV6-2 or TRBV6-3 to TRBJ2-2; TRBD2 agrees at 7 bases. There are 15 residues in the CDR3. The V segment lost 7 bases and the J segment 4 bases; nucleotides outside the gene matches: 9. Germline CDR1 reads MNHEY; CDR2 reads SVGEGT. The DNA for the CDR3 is TGTGCCAGCACCAATCCTCCTAGCGGCACCGGGGAGCTGTTTTTT. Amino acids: CASTNPPSGTGELFF.